This T cell receptor (beta chain) stems from a study of human T cells and chemical hapten exposure. This clonotype has just a few counts. Unique molecular identifiers were affixed to discrete cDNA molecules within the library. In TCRdb, the RACE reads were re-called with MiXCR into one record per CDR3 protein. The table shows about 45,000 distinct CDR3 sequences, with 4.4% occurring only once. The time point here: healthy volunteer bleed at 2 weeks. The starting material, unfractionated whole blood, was used for total RNA extraction. V was shortened by 4 bases and J by 7 bases, with 20 bases between the two germline ends. Germline CDR1 reads MDHEN; CDR2 reads SYDVKM. The length of the CDR3 is 15 residues.

The material sequenced was whole blood. The source of this sequence is a human donor in good health. Some clones in this sample may be carry-over from other donors' samples. V usage is TRBV28 and J usage is TRBJ2-7, with D maybe TRBD1 (5 bases). The CDR3 region is CASSSMSGMKREQYF. The CDR3 DNA is TGTGCCAGCAGTTCTATGTCAGGGATGAAGAGGGAGCAGTACTTC.